This T cell receptor (beta chain) was sequenced during a study of cytomegalovirus exposure and HLA in healthy donors. Study in general: One earlier analysis, a look at 150 million to 200 million T cells, found some 120 million unique TCR beta sequences. Overall study findings and caveats: Evidence from a later analysis indicated that most CMV-associated TCR beta chains looked HLA-restricted. A later analysis revealed that TCR association rates differed between HLA loci, peaking at DRB1 and bottoming out at HLA-C.

Comment on this clone: Its specificity is unknown.

It was healthy bone marrow donors who served as donors. The PCR made use of 60 Vbeta and 13 Jbeta primers. Repertoires were generated with immunoSEQ multiplex PCR, while TCRdb's copy carries only in-frame clones and drops some. This table holds around 63,000 clones, about four fifths found once. Germline assignment: CDR1 LNHDA and CDR2 SQIVND (reference sequence). Trimming cost V 3 bases and J 0 bases; bases outside gene matches: 7. The CDR3 runs 16 residues. Sequenced: PBMCs. The receptor was isolated from a woman younger than 45 in good health and CMV-seronegative. This chain joins TRBV19 and TRBJ2-5; 7 bases agree with TRBD2. CDR3 sequence reads: CASSIGWEGYQETQYF. The DNA for the CDR3 is TGTGCCAGTAGTATCGGTTGGGAGGGGTACCAAGAGACCCAGTACTTC.